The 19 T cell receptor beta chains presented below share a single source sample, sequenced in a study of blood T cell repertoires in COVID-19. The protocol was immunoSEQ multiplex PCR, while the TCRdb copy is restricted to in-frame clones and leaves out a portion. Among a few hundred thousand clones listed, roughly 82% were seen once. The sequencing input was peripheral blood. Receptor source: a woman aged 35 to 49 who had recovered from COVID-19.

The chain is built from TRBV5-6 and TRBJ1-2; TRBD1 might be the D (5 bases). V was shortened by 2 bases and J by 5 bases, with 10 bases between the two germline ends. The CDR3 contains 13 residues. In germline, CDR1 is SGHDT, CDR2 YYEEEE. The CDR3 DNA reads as TGTGCCAGCAGCTTCGAGGCAGGGTATGGCTACACCTTC. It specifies CASSFEAGYGYTF. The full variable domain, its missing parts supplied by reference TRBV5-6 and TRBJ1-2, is DAGVTQSPTHLIKTRGQQVTLRCSPKSGHDTVSWYQQALGQGPQFIFQYYEEEERQRGNFPDRFSGHQFPNYSSELNVNALLLGDSALYLCASSFEAGYGYTFGSGTRLTVV.

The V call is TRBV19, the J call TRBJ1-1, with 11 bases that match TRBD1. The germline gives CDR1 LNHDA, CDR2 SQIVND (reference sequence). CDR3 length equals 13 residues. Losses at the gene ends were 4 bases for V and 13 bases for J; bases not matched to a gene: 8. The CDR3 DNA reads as TGTGCCAGTAGTACCGGGACAGGGGGTCAGAATTTCTTT. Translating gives CASSTGTGGQNFF.

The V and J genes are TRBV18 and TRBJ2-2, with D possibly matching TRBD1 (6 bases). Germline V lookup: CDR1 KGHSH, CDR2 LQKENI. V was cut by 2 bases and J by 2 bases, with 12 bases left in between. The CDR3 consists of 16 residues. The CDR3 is CASSPAAGDNTGELFF. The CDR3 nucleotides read TGTGCCAGCTCACCAGCCGCAGGGGATAACACCGGGGAGCTGTTTTTT.

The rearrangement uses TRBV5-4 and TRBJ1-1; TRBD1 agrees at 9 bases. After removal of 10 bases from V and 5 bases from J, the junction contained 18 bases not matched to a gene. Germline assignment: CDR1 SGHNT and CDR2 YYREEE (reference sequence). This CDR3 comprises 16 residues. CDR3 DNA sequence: TGTGCCGTGAAAGTGATACAGGGGGCGCCTGGGACTGAAGCTTTCTTT. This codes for CAVKVIQGAPGTEAFF.

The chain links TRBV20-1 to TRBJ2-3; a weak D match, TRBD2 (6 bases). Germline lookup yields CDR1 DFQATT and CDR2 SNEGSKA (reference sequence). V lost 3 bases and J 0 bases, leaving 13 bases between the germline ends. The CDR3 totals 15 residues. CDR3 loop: CSASISGFSTDTQYF. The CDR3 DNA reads TGCAGTGCTAGTATTAGCGGATTTAGCACAGATACGCAGTATTTT.

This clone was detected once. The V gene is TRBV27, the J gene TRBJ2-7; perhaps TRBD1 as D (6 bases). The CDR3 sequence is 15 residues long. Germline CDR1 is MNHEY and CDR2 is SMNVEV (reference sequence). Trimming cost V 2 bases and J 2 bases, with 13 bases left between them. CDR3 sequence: CASSLSWGLTYEQYF. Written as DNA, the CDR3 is TGTGCCAGCAGTTTAAGCTGGGGGCTTACCTACGAGCAGTACTTC.

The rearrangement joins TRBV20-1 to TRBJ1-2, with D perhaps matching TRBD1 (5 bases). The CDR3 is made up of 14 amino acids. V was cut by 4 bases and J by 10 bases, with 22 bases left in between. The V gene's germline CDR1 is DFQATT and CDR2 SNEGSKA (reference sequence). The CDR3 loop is CSAIDLGQGTYYTF. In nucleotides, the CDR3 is TGCAGTGCTATTGATCTAGGACAAGGTACATACTACACCTTC.

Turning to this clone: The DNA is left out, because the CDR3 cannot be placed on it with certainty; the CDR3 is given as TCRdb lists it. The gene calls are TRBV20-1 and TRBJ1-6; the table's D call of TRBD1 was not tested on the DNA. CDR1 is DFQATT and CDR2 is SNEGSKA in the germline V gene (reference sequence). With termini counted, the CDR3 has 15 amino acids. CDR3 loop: CSASTSGQGYSPLHF.

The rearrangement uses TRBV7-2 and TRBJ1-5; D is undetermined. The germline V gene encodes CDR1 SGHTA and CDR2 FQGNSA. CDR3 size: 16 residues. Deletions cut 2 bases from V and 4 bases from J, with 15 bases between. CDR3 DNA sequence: TGTGCCAGCAGCTTACTACCCGGGAACACAAATCAGCCCCAGCATTTT. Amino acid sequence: CASSLLPGNTNQPQHF.

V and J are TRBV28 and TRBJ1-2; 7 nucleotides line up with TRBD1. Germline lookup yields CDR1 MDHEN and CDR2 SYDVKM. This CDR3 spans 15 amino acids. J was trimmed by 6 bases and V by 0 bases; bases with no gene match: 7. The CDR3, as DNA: TGTGCCAGCAGTTTATGGGGAACAGGGGCCGATGGCTACACCTTC. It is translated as CASSLWGTGADGYTF.

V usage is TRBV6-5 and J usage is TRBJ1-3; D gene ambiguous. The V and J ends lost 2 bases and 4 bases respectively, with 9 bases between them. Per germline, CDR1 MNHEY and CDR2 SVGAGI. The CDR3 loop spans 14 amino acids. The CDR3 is CASSYLREGNTIYF. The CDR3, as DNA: TGTGCCAGCAGTTACCTCCGGGAGGGAAACACCATATATTTT.

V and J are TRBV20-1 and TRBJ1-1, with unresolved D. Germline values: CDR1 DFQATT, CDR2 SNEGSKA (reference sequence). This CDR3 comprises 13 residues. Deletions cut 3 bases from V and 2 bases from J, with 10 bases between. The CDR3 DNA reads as TGCAGTGCTAGTCGGCCGGGAAACACTGAAGCTTTCTTT. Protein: CSASRPGNTEAFF.

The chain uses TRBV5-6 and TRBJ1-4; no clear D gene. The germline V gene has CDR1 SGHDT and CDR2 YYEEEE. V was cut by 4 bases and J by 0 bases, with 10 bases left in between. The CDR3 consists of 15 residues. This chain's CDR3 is CASSREVATNEKLFF. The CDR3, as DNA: TGTGCCAGCAGCCGGGAGGTTGCAACTAATGAAAAACTGTTTTTT.

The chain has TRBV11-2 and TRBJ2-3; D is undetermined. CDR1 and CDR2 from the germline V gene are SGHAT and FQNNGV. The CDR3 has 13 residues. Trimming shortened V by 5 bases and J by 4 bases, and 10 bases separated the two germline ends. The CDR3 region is CASSPLRSDTQYF. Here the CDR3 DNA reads TGTGCCAGCAGCCCCCTGAGATCAGATACGCAGTATTTT.

Here the CDR3 DNA reads TGTGCCAGCAGCCAGGACAGGGGGCTTTATGGCTACACCTTC. Its protein is CASSQDRGLYGYTF. The chain employs TRBV27 and TRBJ1-2; 11 nucleotides line up with TRBD1. The trim removed 6 bases at V and 5 bases at J, leaving 5 bases unmatched. The V gene's germline CDR1 is MNHEY and CDR2 SMNVEV (reference sequence). The CDR3 sequence is 14 residues long.

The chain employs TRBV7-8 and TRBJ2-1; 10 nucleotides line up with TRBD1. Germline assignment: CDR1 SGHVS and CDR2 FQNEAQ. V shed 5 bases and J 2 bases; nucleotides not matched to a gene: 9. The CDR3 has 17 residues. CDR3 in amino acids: CASSPQSGTGAYNEQFF. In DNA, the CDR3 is TGTGCCAGCAGCCCACAATCTGGGACAGGGGCCTACAATGAGCAGTTCTTC.

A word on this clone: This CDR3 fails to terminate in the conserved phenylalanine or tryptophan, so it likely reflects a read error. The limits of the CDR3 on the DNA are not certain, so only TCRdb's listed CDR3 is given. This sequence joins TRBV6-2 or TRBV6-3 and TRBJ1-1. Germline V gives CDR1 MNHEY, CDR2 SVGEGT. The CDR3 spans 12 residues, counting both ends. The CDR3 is CASSQPTGLVFL.

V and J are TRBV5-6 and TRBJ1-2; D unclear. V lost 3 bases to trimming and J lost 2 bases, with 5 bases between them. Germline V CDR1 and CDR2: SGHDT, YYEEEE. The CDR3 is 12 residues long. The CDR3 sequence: CASSSLNYGYTF. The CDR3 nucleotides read TGTGCCAGCAGCTCCCTGAACTATGGCTACACCTTC.

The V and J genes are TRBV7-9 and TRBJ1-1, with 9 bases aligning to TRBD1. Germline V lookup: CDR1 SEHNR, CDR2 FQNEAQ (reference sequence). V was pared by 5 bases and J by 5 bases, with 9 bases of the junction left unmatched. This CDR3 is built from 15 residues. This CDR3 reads CASSPAGQGGTEAFF. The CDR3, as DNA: TGTGCCAGCAGCCCGGCGGGACAGGGAGGTACTGAAGCTTTCTTT. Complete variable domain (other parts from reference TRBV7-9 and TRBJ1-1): DTGVSQNPRHKITKRGQNVTFRCDPISEHNRLYWYRQTLGQGPEFLTYFQNEAQLEKSRLLSDRFSAERPKGSFSTLEIQRTEQGDSAMYLCASSPAGQGGTEAFFGQGTRLTVV.